The clone carrying this TCR beta chain was picked up many times. TCRdb ran MiXCR on the RACE reads and lists one entry per CDR3 protein. The sample carries around 380,000 distinct CDR3 sequences, about 4.8% recorded once. The V gene lost 3 bases and the J gene lost 6 bases, with 11 bases spanning the gap. Germline V CDR1 and CDR2: DFQATT, SNEGSKA (reference sequence). The CDR3 spans 12 residues. These data originate in a study of human T cells and chemical hapten exposure. This sample's time point: patch test 1, 2 weeks after DPC sensitization. Treatment reported: therapeutic diphenylcyclopropenone sensitization with weekly scalp DPC.

The specimen comprised whole blood, sampled in connection with sensitization to the hapten diphenylcyclopropenone (DPC). The source of this sequence is a woman between 45 and 65 years old with alopecia areata. Some clones in this sample may be carry-over from other donors' samples. This chain links TRBV20-1 with TRBJ1-2; D remains unclear. CDR3 DNA sequence: TGCAGTGCTAGTGAGGGATTCGATGGCTACACCTTC. As protein: CSASEGFDGYTF.